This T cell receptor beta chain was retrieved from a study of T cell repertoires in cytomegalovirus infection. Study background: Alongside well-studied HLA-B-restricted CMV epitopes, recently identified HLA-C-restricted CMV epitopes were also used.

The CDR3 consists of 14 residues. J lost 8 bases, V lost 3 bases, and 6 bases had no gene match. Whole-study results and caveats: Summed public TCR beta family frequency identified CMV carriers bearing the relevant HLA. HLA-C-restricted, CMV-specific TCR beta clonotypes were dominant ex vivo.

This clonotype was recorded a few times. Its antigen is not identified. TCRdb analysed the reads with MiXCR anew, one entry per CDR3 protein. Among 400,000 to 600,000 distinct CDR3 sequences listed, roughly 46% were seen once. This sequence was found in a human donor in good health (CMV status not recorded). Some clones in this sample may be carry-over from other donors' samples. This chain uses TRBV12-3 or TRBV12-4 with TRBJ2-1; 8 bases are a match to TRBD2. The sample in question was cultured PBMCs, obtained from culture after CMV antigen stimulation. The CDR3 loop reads CASSLVRGGDEQFF. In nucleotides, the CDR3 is TGTGCCAGCAGTTTGGTCCGGGGGGGAGATGAGCAGTTCTTC.